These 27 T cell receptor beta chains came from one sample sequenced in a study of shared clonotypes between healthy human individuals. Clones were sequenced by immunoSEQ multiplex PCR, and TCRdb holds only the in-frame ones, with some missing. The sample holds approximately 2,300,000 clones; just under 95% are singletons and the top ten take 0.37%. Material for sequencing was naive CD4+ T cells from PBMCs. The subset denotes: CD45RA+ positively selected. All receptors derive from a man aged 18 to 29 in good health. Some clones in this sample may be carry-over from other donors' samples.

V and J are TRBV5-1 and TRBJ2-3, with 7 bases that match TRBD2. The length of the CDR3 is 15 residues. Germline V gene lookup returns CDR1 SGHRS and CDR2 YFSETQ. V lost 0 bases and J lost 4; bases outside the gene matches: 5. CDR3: CASSLGAGEADTQYF. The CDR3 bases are TGCGCCAGCAGCTTGGGGGCGGGAGAGGCAGATACGCAGTATTTT.

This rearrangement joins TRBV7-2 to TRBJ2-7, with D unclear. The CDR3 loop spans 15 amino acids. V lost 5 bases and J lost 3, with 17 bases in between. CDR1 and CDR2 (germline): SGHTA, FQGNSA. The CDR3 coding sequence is TGTGCCAGCAGCCTGGATAACTTCCTAATCTACGAGCAGTACTTC. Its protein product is CASSLDNFLIYEQYF.

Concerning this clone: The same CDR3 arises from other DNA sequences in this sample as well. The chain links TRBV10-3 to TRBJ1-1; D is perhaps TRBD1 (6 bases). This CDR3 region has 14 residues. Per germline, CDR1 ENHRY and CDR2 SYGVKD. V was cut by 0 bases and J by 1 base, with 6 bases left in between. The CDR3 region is CAISESGANTEAFF. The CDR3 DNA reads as TGTGCCATCAGTGAGTCGGGGGCGAACACTGAAGCTTTCTTT.

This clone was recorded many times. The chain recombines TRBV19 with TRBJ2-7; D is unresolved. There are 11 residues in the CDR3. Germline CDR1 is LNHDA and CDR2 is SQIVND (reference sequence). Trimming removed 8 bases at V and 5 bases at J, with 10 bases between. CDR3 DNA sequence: TGTGCCAGTCGGGCAGGCCACGAGCAGTACTTC. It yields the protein CASRAGHEQYF. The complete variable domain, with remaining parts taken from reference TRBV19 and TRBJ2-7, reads DGGITQSPKYLFRKEGQNVTLSCEQNLNHDAMYWYRQDPGQGLRLIYYSQIVNDFQKGDIAEGYSVSREKKESFPLTVTSAQKNPTAFYLCASRAGHEQYFGPGTRLTVT.

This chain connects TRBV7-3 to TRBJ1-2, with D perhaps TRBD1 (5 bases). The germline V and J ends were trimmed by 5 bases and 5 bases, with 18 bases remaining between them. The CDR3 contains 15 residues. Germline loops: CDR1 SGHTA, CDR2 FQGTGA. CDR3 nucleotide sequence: TGTGCCAGCAGCGCGGGGGACGGAACCTTATATGGCTACACCTTC. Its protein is CASSAGDGTLYGYTF.

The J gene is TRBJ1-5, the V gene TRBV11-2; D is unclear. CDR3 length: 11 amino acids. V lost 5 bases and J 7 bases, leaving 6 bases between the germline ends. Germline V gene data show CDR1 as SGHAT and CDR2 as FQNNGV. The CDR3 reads CASSPRQPQHF. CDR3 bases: TGTGCCAGCAGCCCTAGACAGCCCCAGCATTTT.

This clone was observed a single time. The CDR3 here is CASSPGQNDRGGYTF. CDR3 sequence (DNA): TGTGCCAGCAGCCCGGGACAGAACGATCGGGGTGGCTACACCTTC. The V call is TRBV9, the J call TRBJ1-2, with TRBD1 matching over 7 bases. The CDR3 consists of 15 residues. After removal of 4 bases from V and 7 bases from J, the junction contained 13 bases not matched to a gene. CDR1 SGDLS and CDR2 YYNGEE come from the germline V gene. The full variable domain, completed using reference TRBV9 and TRBJ1-2, is DSGVTQTPKHLITATGQRVTLRCSPRSGDLSVYWYQQSLDQGLQFLIQYYNGEERAKGNILERFSAQQFPDLHSELNLSSLELGDSALYFCASSPGQNDRGGYTFGSGTRLTVV.

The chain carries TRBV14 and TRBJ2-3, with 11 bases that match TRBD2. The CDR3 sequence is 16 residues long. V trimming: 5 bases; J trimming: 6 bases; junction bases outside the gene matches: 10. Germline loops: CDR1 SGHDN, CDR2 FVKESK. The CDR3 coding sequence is TGTGCCAGCAGCGCCGCACTAGCGGGAGCTTCGGATACGCAGTATTTT. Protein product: CASSAALAGASDTQYF. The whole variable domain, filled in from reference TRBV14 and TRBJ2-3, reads EAGVTQFPSHSVIEKGQTVTLRCDPISGHDNLYWYRRVMGKEIKFLLHFVKESKQDESGMPNNRFLAERTGGTYSTLKVQPAELEDSGVYFCASSAALAGASDTQYFGPGTRLTVL.

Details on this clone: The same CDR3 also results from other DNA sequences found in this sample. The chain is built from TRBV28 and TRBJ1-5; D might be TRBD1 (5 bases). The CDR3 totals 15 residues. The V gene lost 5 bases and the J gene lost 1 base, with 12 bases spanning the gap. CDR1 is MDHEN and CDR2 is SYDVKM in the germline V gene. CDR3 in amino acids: CASSLQGRSNQPQHF. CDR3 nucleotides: TGTGCCAGCAGTCTCCAGGGTCGGAGCAATCAGCCCCAGCATTTT.

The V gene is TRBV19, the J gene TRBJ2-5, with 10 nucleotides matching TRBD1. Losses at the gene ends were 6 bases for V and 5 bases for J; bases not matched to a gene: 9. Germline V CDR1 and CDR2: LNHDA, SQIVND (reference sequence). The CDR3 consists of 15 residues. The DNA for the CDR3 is TGTGCCAGTAGAAAGGGGACAGGGGTTTCGGAGACCCAGTACTTC. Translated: CASRKGTGVSETQYF.

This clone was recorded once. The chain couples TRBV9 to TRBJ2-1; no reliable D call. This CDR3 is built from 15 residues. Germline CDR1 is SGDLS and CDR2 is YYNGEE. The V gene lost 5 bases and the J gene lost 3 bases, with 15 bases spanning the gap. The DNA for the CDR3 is TGTGCCAGCAGTGGAACCGGCCACTACTACAATGAGCAGTTCTTC. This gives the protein CASSGTGHYYNEQFF.

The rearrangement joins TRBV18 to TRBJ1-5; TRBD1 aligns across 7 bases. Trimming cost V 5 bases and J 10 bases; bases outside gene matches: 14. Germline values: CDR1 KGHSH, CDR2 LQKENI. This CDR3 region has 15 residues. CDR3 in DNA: TGTGCCAGCTCAATCAGCCCCGGGACAGAAAGACCCCAGCATTTT. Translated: CASSISPGTERPQHF.

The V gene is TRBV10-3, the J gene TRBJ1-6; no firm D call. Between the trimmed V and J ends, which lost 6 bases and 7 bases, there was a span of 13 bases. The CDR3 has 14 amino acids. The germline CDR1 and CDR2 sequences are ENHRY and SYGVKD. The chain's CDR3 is CAISRTVRNSPLHF. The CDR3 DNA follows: TGTGCCATCAGCCGGACGGTTCGAAATTCACCCCTCCACTTT.

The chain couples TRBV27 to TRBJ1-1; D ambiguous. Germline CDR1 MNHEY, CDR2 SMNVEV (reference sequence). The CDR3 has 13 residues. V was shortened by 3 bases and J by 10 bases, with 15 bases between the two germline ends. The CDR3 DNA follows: TGTGCCAGCAGTTTTAATTTCAGAAGCGCAGCTTTCTTT. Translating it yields CASSFNFRSAAFF.

The CDR3 loop reads CASSLFLQGNTEAFF. CDR3 DNA: TGTGCCAGCAGCTTGTTTTTACAGGGAAACACTGAAGCTTTCTTT. The J gene is TRBJ1-1, the V gene TRBV5-4; D perhaps matches TRBD1 (6 bases). CDR1 is SGHNT and CDR2 is YYREEE in the germline V gene (reference sequence). The CDR3 has 15 residues. The germline V and J ends were trimmed by 1 base and 2 bases, with 12 bases remaining between them.

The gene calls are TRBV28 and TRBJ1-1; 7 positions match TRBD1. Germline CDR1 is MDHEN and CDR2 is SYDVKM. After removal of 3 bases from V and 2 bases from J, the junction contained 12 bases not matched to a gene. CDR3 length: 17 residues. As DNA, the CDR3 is TGTGCCAGCAGTTTGGGTAGGGCAGGGGGGGGAAACACTGAAGCTTTCTTT. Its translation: CASSLGRAGGGNTEAFF.

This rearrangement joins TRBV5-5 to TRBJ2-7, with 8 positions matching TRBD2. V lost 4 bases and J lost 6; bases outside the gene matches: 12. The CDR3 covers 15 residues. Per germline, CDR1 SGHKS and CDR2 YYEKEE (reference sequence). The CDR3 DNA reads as TGTGCCAGCAGCCTAATCGGGACTAGTTTTTCCGAGCAGTACTTC. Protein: CASSLIGTSFSEQYF.

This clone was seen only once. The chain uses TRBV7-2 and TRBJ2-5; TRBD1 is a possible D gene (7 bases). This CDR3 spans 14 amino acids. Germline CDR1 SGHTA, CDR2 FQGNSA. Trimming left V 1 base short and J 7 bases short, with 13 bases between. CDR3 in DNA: TGTGCCAGCAGCTTAGGCGGGACAGTGGGGACCCAGTACTTC. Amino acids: CASSLGGTVGTQYF.

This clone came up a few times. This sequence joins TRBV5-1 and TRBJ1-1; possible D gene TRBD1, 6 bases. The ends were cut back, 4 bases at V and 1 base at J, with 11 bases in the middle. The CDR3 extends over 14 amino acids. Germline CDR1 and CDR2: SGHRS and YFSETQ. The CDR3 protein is CASSTDSTNTEAFF. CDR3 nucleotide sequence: TGCGCCAGCAGCACGGACAGCACGAACACTGAAGCTTTCTTT. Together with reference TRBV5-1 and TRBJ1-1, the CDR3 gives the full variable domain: KAGVTQTPRYLIKTRGQQVTLSCSPISGHRSVSWYQQTPGQGLQFLFEYFSETQRNKGNFPGRFSGRQFSNSRSEMNVSTLELGDSALYLCASSTDSTNTEAFFGQGTRLTVV.

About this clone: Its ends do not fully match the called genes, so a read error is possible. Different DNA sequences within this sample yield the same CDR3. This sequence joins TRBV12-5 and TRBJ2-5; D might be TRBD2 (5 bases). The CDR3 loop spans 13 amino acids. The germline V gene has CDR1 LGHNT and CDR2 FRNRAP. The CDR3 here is CASGLAGEETQYF. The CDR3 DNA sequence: TGTGCTAGTGGCTTGGCCGGGGAAGAGACCCAGTACTTC.

The CDR3 DNA reads as TGTGCCAGCAGTCGGGACACCTACTATGGCTACACCTTC. Protein product: CASSRDTYYGYTF. The chain combines TRBV6-5 with TRBJ1-2, with D tentatively TRBD1 (6 bases). Trimming stripped 5 bases from V and 3 bases from J, with 10 bases between. CDR1 is MNHEY, CDR2 SVGAGI, per germline. The CDR3 totals 13 residues.

CDR3 DNA sequence: TGTGCCAGCAGTGGGGTGAGCTCCTACGAGCAGTACTTC. This gives the protein CASSGVSSYEQYF. The V gene is TRBV2, the J gene TRBJ2-7; no reliable D call. The CDR3 extends over 13 amino acids. Trimming stripped 4 bases from V and 0 bases from J, with 7 bases between. Looked up from germline, CDR1 is SNHLY and CDR2 is FYNNEI.

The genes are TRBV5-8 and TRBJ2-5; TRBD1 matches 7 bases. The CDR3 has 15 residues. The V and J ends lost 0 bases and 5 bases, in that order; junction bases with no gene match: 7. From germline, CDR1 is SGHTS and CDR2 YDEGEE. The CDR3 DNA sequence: TGTGCCAGCAGCTTGGGCATGGACAGGCGGGAGACCCAGTACTTC. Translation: CASSLGMDRRETQYF.

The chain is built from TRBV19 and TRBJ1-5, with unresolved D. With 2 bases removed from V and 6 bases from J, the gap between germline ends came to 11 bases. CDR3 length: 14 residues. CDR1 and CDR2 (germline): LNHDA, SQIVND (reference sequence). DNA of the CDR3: TGTGCCAGTAGTATATCCTGGAGAGGTCAGCCCCAGCATTTT. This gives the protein CASSISWRGQPQHF.

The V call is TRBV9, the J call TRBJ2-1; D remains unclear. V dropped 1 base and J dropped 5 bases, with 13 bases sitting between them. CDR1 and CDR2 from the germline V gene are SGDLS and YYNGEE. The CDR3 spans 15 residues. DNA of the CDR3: TGTGCCAGCAGCGTAATCCCAAACAGCCACAATGAGCAGTTCTTC. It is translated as CASSVIPNSHNEQFF.

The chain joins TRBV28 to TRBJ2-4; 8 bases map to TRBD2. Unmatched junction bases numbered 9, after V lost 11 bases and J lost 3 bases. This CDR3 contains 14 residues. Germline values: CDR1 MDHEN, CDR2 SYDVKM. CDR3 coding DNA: TGTGCCTTTCCGCGGGGGGTGGGCAAAAACATTCAGTACTTC. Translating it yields CAFPRGVGKNIQYF.

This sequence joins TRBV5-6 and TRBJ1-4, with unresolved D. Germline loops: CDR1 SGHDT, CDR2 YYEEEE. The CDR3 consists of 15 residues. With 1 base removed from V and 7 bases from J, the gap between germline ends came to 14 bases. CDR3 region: CASSLRVAGSEKLFF. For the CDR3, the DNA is TGTGCCAGCAGCTTGCGGGTGGCTGGGAGTGAAAAACTGTTTTTT.